Reported below is one TCR beta chain. Its specificity is unknown. Looked up from germline, CDR1 is SNHLY and CDR2 is FYNNEI. The CDR3 spans 12 residues. V lost 8 bases and J lost 4, with 11 bases in between. This sample was included in a study of OX40 agonist ivuxolimab in advanced cancers. On the study more broadly: Under the entry rules, prior anti-PD-1, anti-PD-L1 or anti-CTLA-4 therapy was allowed, and approximately 40% had some. Three partial responders included one hepatocellular carcinoma patient and two cutaneous melanoma patients. The study, taken as a whole, reports: At doses 0.1 to 3.0 mg/kg, CD4+ and CD8+ clones expanded.

Libraries were prepared by immunoSEQ multiplex PCR; TCRdb keeps only in-frame clonotypes and omits some of them. The sample has about 36,000 clones, approximately 80% seen once. Patients were ruled out by autoimmune disease history or systemic immunosuppression. The chain links TRBV2 to TRBJ1-2; D ambiguous. The receptor comes from an adult with an advanced solid tumor such as melanoma, head and neck, liver or kidney cancer. Sequenced material: CD4+ or CD8+ T cells sorted from blood, taken in a trial of the OX40 agonist ivuxolimab. The CDR3 bases are TGTGCCAGCGGATATGGGTCCTATGGCTACACCTTC. Protein: CASGYGSYGYTF.